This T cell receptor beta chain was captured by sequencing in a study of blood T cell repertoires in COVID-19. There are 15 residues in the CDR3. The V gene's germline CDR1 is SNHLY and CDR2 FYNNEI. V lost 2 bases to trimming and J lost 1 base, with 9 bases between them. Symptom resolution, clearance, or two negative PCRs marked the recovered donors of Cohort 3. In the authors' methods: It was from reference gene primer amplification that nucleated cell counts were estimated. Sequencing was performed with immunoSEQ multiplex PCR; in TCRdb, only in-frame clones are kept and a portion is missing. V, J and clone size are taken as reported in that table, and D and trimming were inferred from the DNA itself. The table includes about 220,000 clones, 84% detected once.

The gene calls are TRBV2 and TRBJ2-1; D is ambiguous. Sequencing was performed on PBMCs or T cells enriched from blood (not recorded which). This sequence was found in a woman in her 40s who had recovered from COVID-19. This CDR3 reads CASSEMASSYNEQFF. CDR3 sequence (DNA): TGTGCCAGCAGTGAAATGGCTAGTTCCTACAATGAGCAGTTCTTC.